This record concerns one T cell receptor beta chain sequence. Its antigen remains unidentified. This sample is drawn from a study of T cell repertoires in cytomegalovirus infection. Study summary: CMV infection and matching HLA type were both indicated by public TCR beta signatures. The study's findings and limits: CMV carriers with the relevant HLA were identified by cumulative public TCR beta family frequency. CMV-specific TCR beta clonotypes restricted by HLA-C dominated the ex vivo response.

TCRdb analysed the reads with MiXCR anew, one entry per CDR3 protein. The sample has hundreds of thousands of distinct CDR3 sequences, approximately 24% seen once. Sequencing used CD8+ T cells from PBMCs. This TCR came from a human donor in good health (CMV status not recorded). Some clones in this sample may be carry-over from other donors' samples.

The CDR3 reads CSVPTGAVDIQYF. Here the CDR3 DNA reads TGCAGTGTCCCGACAGGGGCGGTTGACATTCAGTACTTC. V usage is TRBV20-1 and J usage is TRBJ2-4; TRBD1 aligns across 8 bases. Trimming removed 7 bases from V and 8 bases from J; junction bases left unmatched: 10. The germline V gene has CDR1 DFQATT and CDR2 SNEGSKA (reference sequence). The CDR3 sequence is 13 residues long.